This passage covers 22 T cell receptor beta chains from one sample sequenced in a study of control samples from healthy donors and cancer patients. The table came from immunoSEQ multiplex PCR; TCRdb's copy has only in-frame clones and leaves some out. Of 100,000 to 150,000 clones in the sample, 87% were seen once. Sequences were obtained from blood. These receptors came from a man aged 55 to 70 in good health.

This chain connects TRBV24-1 to TRBJ1-5; 9 nucleotides match TRBD1. The germline V gene has CDR1 KGHDR and CDR2 SFDVKD. The V and J ends lost 7 bases and 6 bases, in that order; junction bases with no gene match: 6. The CDR3 consists of 14 residues. The CDR3 nucleotides read TGTGCCACCAGACAGGGGGCAGAGACTCAGCCCCAGCATTTT. Amino acid sequence: CATRQGAETQPQHF.

The chain couples TRBV9 to TRBJ1-3; 8 positions agree with TRBD1. Germline lookup yields CDR1 SGDLS and CDR2 YYNGEE. V lost 3 bases and J lost 0; bases outside the gene matches: 11. The CDR3 is made up of 18 amino acids. This CDR3 reads CASSERRGTGYSGNTIYF. The CDR3 DNA reads as TGTGCCAGCAGCGAGAGGAGGGGGACAGGTTACTCTGGAAACACCATATATTTT.

The gene calls are TRBV7-2 and TRBJ2-1, with D perhaps TRBD2 (6 bases). Per germline, CDR1 SGHTA and CDR2 FQGNSA. Trimming took off 0 bases at V and 9 bases at J, with 15 bases between the two ends. The CDR3 length is 15 residues. CDR3 bases: TGTGCCAGCAGCTTAGCGGGGAGGCCTATCGGTGAGCAGTTCTTC. This sequence encodes CASSLAGRPIGEQFF.

CDR3 amino acids: CASSQTDSAFNQPQHF. The CDR3 DNA reads as TGTGCCAGCAGTCAAACGGATTCAGCCTTCAATCAGCCCCAGCATTTT. The chain uses TRBV28 and TRBJ1-5, with unresolved D. The CDR3 length is 16 residues. Trimming stripped 5 bases from V and 3 bases from J, with 17 bases between. Germline V gives CDR1 MDHEN, CDR2 SYDVKM.

The V and J genes are TRBV28 and TRBJ1-1; a possible D gene is TRBD1 (5 bases). The CDR3 has 14 amino acids. Per germline, CDR1 MDHEN and CDR2 SYDVKM. Deletions cut 5 bases from V and 4 bases from J, with 14 bases between. This chain's CDR3 is CASSRRGRGTEAFF. CDR3 DNA sequence: TGTGCCAGCAGTAGGAGGGGCAGAGGCACTGAAGCTTTCTTT. The complete variable domain, with remaining parts taken from reference TRBV28 and TRBJ1-1, reads DVKVTQSSRYLVKRTGEKVFLECVQDMDHENMFWYRQDPGLGLRLIYFSYDVKMKEKGDIPEGYSVSREKKERFSLILESASTNQTSMYLCASSRRGRGTEAFFGQGTRLTVV.

The chain couples TRBV6-6 to TRBJ1-2, with 11 bases matching TRBD1. The V and J ends lost 6 bases and 5 bases, in that order; junction bases with no gene match: 5. CDR3 length equals 14 residues. CDR1 MNHNY and CDR2 SVGAGI come from the germline V gene (reference sequence). CDR3 sequence: CASSTDRGRYGYTF. For the CDR3, the DNA is TGTGCCAGCAGCACGGACAGGGGGCGTTATGGCTACACCTTC.

The V gene is TRBV19, the J gene TRBJ1-1; 9 bases are shared with TRBD1. With V trimmed by 10 bases and J by 4 bases, 10 bases remained unmatched. The CDR3 length is 14 residues. From germline, CDR1 is LNHDA and CDR2 SQIVND (reference sequence). Here the CDR3 reads CAIKGQGASTEAFF. In nucleotides, the CDR3 is TGTGCCATAAAGGGACAGGGTGCTTCCACTGAAGCTTTCTTT. Combining the CDR3 with reference TRBV19 and TRBJ1-1 gives the whole variable domain DGGITQSPKYLFRKEGQNVTLSCEQNLNHDAMYWYRQDPGQGLRLIYYSQIVNDFQKGDIAEGYSVSREKKESFPLTVTSAQKNPTAFYLCAIKGQGASTEAFFGQGTRLTVV.

The CDR3, as DNA: TGCGCCAGCAGCCAAGAGACCGGACTAGCGGGAAGCACAGATACGCAGTATTTT. The encoded protein is CASSQETGLAGSTDTQYF. The chain is built from TRBV4-1 and TRBJ2-3; 12 bases are a match to TRBD2. Germline CDR1 is MGHRA and CDR2 is YSYEKL. The V and J ends lost 0 bases and 0 bases, in that order; junction bases with no gene match: 4. The CDR3 is 18 residues long.

The rearrangement uses TRBV28 and TRBJ2-7; no clear D. This CDR3 has 15 residues. Germline V CDR1 and CDR2: MDHEN, SYDVKM. Trimming shortened V by 6 bases and J by 2 bases, and 17 bases separated the two germline ends. Here the CDR3 reads CASSRRRSLPYEQYF. In nucleotides, the CDR3 is TGTGCCAGCAGCCGCAGACGAAGTCTACCCTACGAGCAGTACTTC. The full variable domain, completed using reference TRBV28 and TRBJ2-7, is DVKVTQSSRYLVKRTGEKVFLECVQDMDHENMFWYRQDPGLGLRLIYFSYDVKMKEKGDIPEGYSVSREKKERFSLILESASTNQTSMYLCASSRRRSLPYEQYFGPGTRLTVT.

The chain joins TRBV5-6 to TRBJ1-6; 12 bases match TRBD1. The CDR3 covers 16 residues. The germline gives CDR1 SGHDT, CDR2 YYEEEE. V dropped 3 bases and J dropped 9; count of bases not matched to a gene: 7. Written as DNA, the CDR3 is TGTGCCAGCAGCTCGAGGGACAGGGGGCGTGGTTCACCCCTCCACTTT. It codes for CASSSRDRGRGSPLHF. The full variable domain, with the rest looked up from reference TRBV5-6 and TRBJ1-6, is DAGVTQSPTHLIKTRGQQVTLRCSPKSGHDTVSWYQQALGQGPQFIFQYYEEEERQRGNFPDRFSGHQFPNYSSELNVNALLLGDSALYLCASSSRDRGRGSPLHFGNGTRLTVT.

The V gene is TRBV28, the J gene TRBJ2-7; D uncertain. Germline values: CDR1 MDHEN, CDR2 SYDVKM. V shed 5 bases and J shed 4 bases, with 6 bases lying between them. The CDR3 is made up of 11 amino acids. CDR3 bases: TGTGCCAGCAGTGCCTTATACGAGCAGTACTTC. It specifies CASSALYEQYF.

The rearrangement links TRBV4-2 to TRBJ1-1, with D possibly being TRBD1 (5 bases). The CDR3 extends over 15 amino acids. The germline CDR1 and CDR2 sequences are LGHNA and YNFKEQ. Trimming shortened V by 3 bases and J by 2 bases, and 13 bases separated the two germline ends. CDR3 amino acids: CASSQLTQGNTEAFF. The CDR3 DNA reads TGTGCCAGCAGCCAGTTAACCCAGGGCAACACTGAAGCTTTCTTT.

The chain employs TRBV5-1 and TRBJ2-7; D gene ambiguous. The CDR3 has 15 residues. Germline loops: CDR1 SGHRS, CDR2 YFSETQ. The germline V and J ends were trimmed by 0 bases and 3 bases, with 13 bases remaining between them. This chain's CDR3 is CASSLVSLTDYEQYF. For the CDR3, the DNA is TGCGCCAGCAGCTTGGTCAGTCTGACGGACTACGAGCAGTACTTC.

The CDR3 DNA is TGTGCCAGCAGTTGGGGGGGTGAAAAACTGTTTTTT. It encodes CASSWGGEKLFF. The J gene is TRBJ1-4, the V gene TRBV7-2; D might be TRBD1 (5 bases). V lost 6 bases, J lost 7 bases, and 9 bases lay in between. The germline gives CDR1 SGHTA, CDR2 FQGNSA. The CDR3 sequence is 12 residues long.

This chain uses TRBV5-1 with TRBJ1-1; weak D call: TRBD1 (5 bases). This CDR3 region has 14 residues. Germline CDR1 and CDR2: SGHRS and YFSETQ. Trimming left V 4 bases short and J 0 bases short, with 10 bases between. CDR3 in amino acids: CASSKQVLNTEAFF. In nucleotides, the CDR3 is TGCGCCAGCAGCAAACAGGTACTGAACACTGAAGCTTTCTTT.

This chain uses TRBV11-3 with TRBJ2-3; perhaps TRBD2 as D (6 bases). CDR1 is SGHNT and CDR2 is YENEEA in the germline V gene. CDR3 length equals 15 residues. V was shortened by 1 base and J by 2 bases, with 10 bases between the two germline ends. DNA of the CDR3: TGTGCCAGCAGCTTAGTTGCGGGGAACACAGATACGCAGTATTTT. Translating gives CASSLVAGNTDTQYF.

This sequence joins TRBV19 and TRBJ2-3, with 13 nucleotides matching TRBD2. Trimming at V came to 7 bases and at J to 5 bases, leaving 12 bases not matched to a gene. The CDR3 has 17 residues. Per the germline V gene, CDR1 is LNHDA and CDR2 is SQIVND (reference sequence). The CDR3: CASTPGLAGFSGDTQYF. In nucleotides, the CDR3 is TGTGCCAGTACCCCGGGACTAGCGGGGTTCTCTGGAGATACGCAGTATTTT.

The chain couples TRBV6-5 to TRBJ1-1, with D uncertain. The CDR3 has 13 residues. Trimming took off 7 bases at V and 1 base at J, with 10 bases between the two ends. CDR1 is MNHEY, CDR2 SVGAGI, per germline. This CDR3 reads CASTHGWNTEAFF. For the CDR3, the DNA is TGTGCCAGCACCCACGGGTGGAACACTGAAGCTTTCTTT.

The V gene is TRBV5-1, the J gene TRBJ2-2; TRBD1 aligns across 12 bases. Trimming removed 3 bases from V and 3 bases from J; junction bases left unmatched: 15. The CDR3 runs 20 residues. Germline lookup yields CDR1 SGHRS and CDR2 YFSETQ. The CDR3 nucleotides read TGCGCCAGCAGCTACACACCCCCGGGACAGGGGGCGCGAGACACCGGGGAGCTGTTTTTT. Translated: CASSYTPPGQGARDTGELFF.

The chain is built from TRBV28 and TRBJ2-1, with D tentatively TRBD1 (6 bases). CDR3 length: 16 amino acids. CDR1 and CDR2 from the germline V gene are MDHEN and SYDVKM. The V end lost 4 bases, the J end lost 4 bases, and 17 bases lay between the germline ends. CDR3 sequence: CASSSPGTSGYNEQFF. The CDR3 nucleotides read TGTGCCAGCAGTTCGCCCGGGACATCTGGGTACAATGAGCAGTTCTTC.

This chain links TRBV2 with TRBJ1-5, with D tentatively TRBD1 (5 bases). CDR1 and CDR2 (germline): SNHLY, FYNNEI. The CDR3 is made up of 15 amino acids. V was clipped by 6 bases and J by 0 bases, with 12 bases between them. The CDR3 here is CASSETAYSNQPQHF. The CDR3, as DNA: TGTGCCAGCAGCGAGACAGCATATAGCAATCAGCCCCAGCATTTT.

As DNA, the CDR3 is TGTGCCAGCAGTTTAACCTACTCTGGAAACACCATATATTTT. Protein sequence: CASSLTYSGNTIYF. The chain uses TRBV27 and TRBJ1-3; no clear D. V was shortened by 2 bases and J by 0 bases, with 5 bases between the two germline ends. The germline gives CDR1 MNHEY, CDR2 SMNVEV (reference sequence). The CDR3 is 14 amino acids.